This TCR beta chain was identified during a study of T cell responses to AZD1222 COVID-19 vaccine. Germline V gives CDR1 MGHRA, CDR2 YSYEKL. V lost 4 bases and J lost 0, with 15 bases in between. The CDR3 totals 17 residues. Generated by immunoSEQ multiplex PCR, the TCRdb table keeps only in-frame clones and is missing some. The sample gives 75,000 to 100,000 clones, approximately 90% of which show up once; around 1.5% is in the top ten. This sequence was found in an adult in good health. The sequences come from peripheral blood, collected on day 0 of AZD1222 vaccination. V gene TRBV4-1 combines with J gene TRBJ2-2; D possibly corresponds to TRBD1 (6 bases). The CDR3 bases are TGCGCCAGCAGCCCAGAGGGGACATCCGCGAACACCGGGGAGCTGTTTTTT. Encoded protein: CASSPEGTSANTGELFF.